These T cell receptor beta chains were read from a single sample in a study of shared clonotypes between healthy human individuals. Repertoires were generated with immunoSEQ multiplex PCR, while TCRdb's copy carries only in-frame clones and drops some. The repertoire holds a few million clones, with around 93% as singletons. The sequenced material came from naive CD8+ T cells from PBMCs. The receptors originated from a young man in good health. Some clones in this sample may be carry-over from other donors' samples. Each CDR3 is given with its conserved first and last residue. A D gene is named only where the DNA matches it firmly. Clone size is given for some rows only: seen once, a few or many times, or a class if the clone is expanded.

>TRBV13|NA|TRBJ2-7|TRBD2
CASSLAREREEYEQYF
TGTGCCAGCAGCTTAGCCCGGGAGCGGGAGGAGTACGAGCAGTACTTC
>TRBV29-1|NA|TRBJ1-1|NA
CSAYYAGHEAFF
TGCAGCGCATACTACGCGGGTCACGAAGCTTTCTTT
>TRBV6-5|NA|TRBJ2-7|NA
CASSTPGPLYEQYF
TGTGCCAGCAGCACTCCTGGACCCCTCTACGAGCAGTACTTC
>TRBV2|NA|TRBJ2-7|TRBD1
CASSQGQAYYEQYF
TGTGCCAGCAGCCAGGGACAGGCATACTACGAGCAGTACTTC
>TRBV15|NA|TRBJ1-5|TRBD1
CATSASSGGYQPQHF
TGTGCCACCAGCGCCAGCTCAGGGGGCTATCAGCCCCAGCATTTT
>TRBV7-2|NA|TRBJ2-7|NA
CASSLRGLEQYF
TGTGCCAGCAGCTTACGGGGTCTCGAGCAGTACTTC
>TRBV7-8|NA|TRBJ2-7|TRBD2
CASSTGLAAYEQYF
TGTGCCAGCAGCACCGGACTAGCGGCCTACGAGCAGTACTTC
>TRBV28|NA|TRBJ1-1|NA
CASSLRGQPNTEAFF
TGTGCCAGCAGTTTGAGGGGACAACCGAACACTGAAGCTTTCTTT
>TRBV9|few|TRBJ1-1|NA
CASSVGQPNTEAFF
TGTGCCAGCAGCGTAGGACAGCCGAACACTGAAGCTTTCTTT
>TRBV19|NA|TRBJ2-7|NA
CASSTQGPLYEQYF
TGTGCCAGTAGTACCCAGGGGCCGCTTTACGAGCAGTACTTC
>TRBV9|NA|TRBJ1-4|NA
CANQDRTNEKLFF
TGTGCCAACCAGGACAGAACGAATGAAAAACTGTTTTTT
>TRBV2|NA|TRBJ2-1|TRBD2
CASSWTSGRAANEQFF
TGTGCCAGCAGCTGGACTAGCGGGAGGGCCGCCAATGAGCAGTTCTTC
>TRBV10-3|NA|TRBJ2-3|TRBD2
CAIKTGLAGRTDTQYF
TGTGCCATCAAAACCGGACTAGCGGGGCGCACAGATACGCAGTATTTT
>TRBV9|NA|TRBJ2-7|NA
CASSVEGDYEQYF
TGTGCCAGCAGCGTAGAAGGGGACTACGAGCAGTACTTC
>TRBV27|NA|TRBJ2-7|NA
CASSLSPGGEQYF
TGTGCCAGCAGTTTATCTCCAGGCGGTGAGCAGTACTTC
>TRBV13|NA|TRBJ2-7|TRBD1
CASSSGTGYEQYF
TGTGCCAGCAGCTCAGGGACAGGCTACGAGCAGTACTTC